Shown below are 27 T cell receptor beta chains from a single sample sequenced in a study of cytotoxic CD8 clonotypes in ibrutinib-treated CLL. Measured with immunoSEQ multiplex PCR; TCRdb has only the in-frame clones, and not every one. The data hold 45,000 to 55,000 clones, with more than 45% observed a single time. The source was PBMCs, collected after 12 months of ibrutinib treatment. These receptors were collected from a human donor with chronic lymphocytic leukemia.

This sequence joins TRBV9 and TRBJ2-6; TRBD1 matches 9 bases. J was trimmed by 0 bases and V by 3 bases; bases with no gene match: 16. The CDR3 runs to 21 residues. Per germline, CDR1 SGDLS and CDR2 YYNGEE. The CDR3: CASSASLGQGKTTSGANVLTF. As DNA, the CDR3 is TGTGCCAGCAGCGCCTCCTTGGGACAGGGAAAAACCACCTCTGGGGCCAACGTCCTGACTTTC.

The gene calls are TRBV29-1 and TRBJ1-2, with 8 bases aligning to TRBD1. CDR3 length: 14 residues. Germline assignment: CDR1 SQVTM and CDR2 ANQGSEA. Trimming removed 2 bases from V and 7 bases from J; junction bases left unmatched: 9. The chain's CDR3 is CSVESTGGGAGYTF. CDR3 coding DNA: TGCAGCGTTGAATCCACAGGGGGTGGGGCTGGCTACACCTTC. Supplemented by reference TRBV29-1 and TRBJ1-2, the full variable domain reads SAVISQKPSRDICQRGTSLTIQCQVDSQVTMMFWYRQQPGQSLTLIATANQGSEATYESGFVIDKFPISRPNLTFSTLTVSNMSPEDSSIYLCSVESTGGGAGYTFGSGTRLTVV.

The V gene is TRBV19, the J gene TRBJ2-1, with 8 bases identical to TRBD2. CDR3 length equals 15 residues. Germline V gene data show CDR1 as LNHDA and CDR2 as SQIVND (reference sequence). J gave up 2 bases and V 5 bases, and 5 bases lay outside the gene matches. The CDR3 coding sequence is TGTGCCAGTAGTGTGGCGGGAGGCCCCTACAATGAGCAGTTCTTC. Protein product: CASSVAGGPYNEQFF. Full variable domain (rest looked up from reference TRBV19 and TRBJ2-1): DGGITQSPKYLFRKEGQNVTLSCEQNLNHDAMYWYRQDPGQGLRLIYYSQIVNDFQKGDIAEGYSVSREKKESFPLTVTSAQKNPTAFYLCASSVAGGPYNEQFFGPGTRLTVL.

J is TRBJ2-2 and V is TRBV29-1; D may correspond to TRBD1 or TRBD2 (5 bases each). The CDR3 totals 12 residues. Germline CDR1 and CDR2: SQVTM and ANQGSEA. V was shortened by 4 bases and J by 8 bases, with 11 bases between the two germline ends. The CDR3 sequence is CSVVSGAGELFF. The CDR3 DNA sequence: TGCAGCGTTGTGTCCGGGGCTGGGGAGCTGTTTTTT.

The chain is built from TRBV28 and TRBJ1-4; 9 bases fit TRBD1. The CDR3 is 13 residues long. The junction had 3 bases not matched to a gene; V was cut back by 6 bases and J by 7 bases. Germline CDR1 reads MDHEN; CDR2 reads SYDVKM. The CDR3 sequence: CASSIQGAEKLFF. CDR3 nucleotide sequence: TGTGCCAGCAGCATACAGGGGGCTGAAAAACTGTTTTTT.

The V call is TRBV29-1, the J call TRBJ1-2; 7 bases match TRBD1. The germline V gene encodes CDR1 SQVTM and CDR2 ANQGSEA. The CDR3 has 13 residues. J was trimmed by 0 bases and V by 5 bases; bases with no gene match: 3. The CDR3 reads CSVSTGTNYGYTF. CDR3 bases: TGCAGCGTTTCGACAGGGACTAACTATGGCTACACCTTC.

In its sample, this clone was seen a few times. This chain uses TRBV18 with TRBJ2-1, with D unresolved. This CDR3 has 14 residues. From germline, CDR1 is KGHSH and CDR2 LQKENI. Trimming took off 2 bases at V and 4 bases at J, with 9 bases between the two ends. Here the CDR3 reads CASSPSTQYNEQFF. The CDR3 DNA follows: TGTGCCAGCTCACCATCGACGCAATACAATGAGCAGTTCTTC.

This chain connects TRBV6-6 to TRBJ1-1; the D is unclear. CDR1 is MNHNY, CDR2 SVGAGI, per germline (reference sequence). Deletions cut 0 bases from V and 6 bases from J, with 11 bases between. The CDR3 is 14 residues long. The CDR3 here is CASSYSHSQPEAFF. The CDR3, as DNA: TGTGCCAGCAGTTACTCTCACTCACAACCTGAAGCTTTCTTT.

The chain employs TRBV20-1 and TRBJ1-4; D is uncertain. Germline loops: CDR1 DFQATT, CDR2 SNEGSKA (reference sequence). The CDR3 covers 11 residues. With 0 bases removed from V and 8 bases from J, the gap between germline ends came to 4 bases. CDR3 sequence reads: CSARDLEKLFF. CDR3 DNA sequence: TGCAGTGCTAGAGATTTGGAAAAACTGTTTTTT.

The chain links TRBV6-6 to TRBJ2-1; TRBD1 or TRBD2 may be the D gene (5 bases each). The germline CDR1 and CDR2 sequences are MNHNY and SVGAGI (reference sequence). CDR3 size: 13 residues. The V and J ends lost 0 bases and 9 bases respectively, with 9 bases between them. The CDR3 nucleotides are TGTGCCAGCAGTTACTCGAGGGGAGTTGAGCAGTTCTTC. This gives the protein CASSYSRGVEQFF.

CDR3 DNA sequence: TGTGCCATCAATGGACAGGGGGAAGAGTATGGCTACACCTTC. Amino acid sequence: CAINGQGEEYGYTF. The chain carries TRBV10-3 and TRBJ1-2, with 10 bases aligning to TRBD1. In germline, CDR1 is ENHRY, CDR2 SYGVKD. The CDR3 totals 14 residues. V lost 7 bases, J lost 5 bases, and 7 bases stayed unmatched.

The genes are TRBV2 and TRBJ1-1, with 8 bases lining up with TRBD1. Germline loops: CDR1 SNHLY, CDR2 FYNNEI. This CDR3 is built from 14 residues. The J segment lost 0 bases and the V segment lost 6 bases, leaving 3 bases of the junction unmatched. In DNA form, the CDR3 reads TGTGCCAGCAGCCGACAGGGGCTGAACACTGAAGCTTTCTTT. Amino acids: CASSRQGLNTEAFF.

This clone was recorded only once. The V and J genes are TRBV7-8 and TRBJ1-2; 9 bases match TRBD1. Germline V lookup: CDR1 SGHVS, CDR2 FQNEAQ. V gave up 5 bases and J gave up 4 bases; unmatched junction bases: 14. The CDR3 length is 17 residues. The CDR3 here is CASSLWGGDREPYGYTF. The DNA of the CDR3 is TGTGCCAGCAGCCTCTGGGGAGGGGACAGGGAGCCCTATGGCTACACCTTC.

V and J are TRBV11-2 and TRBJ2-7, with D tentatively TRBD2 (6 bases). V lost 1 base and J 0 bases, leaving 19 bases between the germline ends. The CDR3 sequence is 18 residues long. Germline CDR1 SGHAT, CDR2 FQNNGV. As DNA, the CDR3 is TGTGCCAGCAGCTTAGCGTTGGACTATATTTCGGGCTCCTACGAGCAGTACTTC. The encoded protein is CASSLALDYISGSYEQYF.

The rearrangement links TRBV28 to TRBJ2-5; TRBD2 matches at 7 bases. V gave up 4 bases and J gave up 3 bases; unmatched junction bases: 5. This CDR3 spans 14 amino acids. Germline CDR1 MDHEN, CDR2 SYDVKM. DNA of the CDR3: TGTGCCAGCAGTTCCGGACTAGGGAAAGAGACCCAGTACTTC. Translated: CASSSGLGKETQYF. Full variable domain (outside the CDR3, taken from reference TRBV28 and TRBJ2-5): DVKVTQSSRYLVKRTGEKVFLECVQDMDHENMFWYRQDPGLGLRLIYFSYDVKMKEKGDIPEGYSVSREKKERFSLILESASTNQTSMYLCASSSGLGKETQYFGPGTRLLVL.

Comment on this clone: A read error may account for a junction end that differs from germline. The rearrangement links TRBV7-8 to TRBJ2-3; maybe TRBD2 (5 bases). The CDR3 length is 16 residues. Germline-derived CDR1 and CDR2 are SGHVS and FQNEAQ. The CDR3 bases are TGTGCCAGCACCTTAGGGCTAGCAAACCTTCGAAGTTCGCAGTATTTT. Translated, it gives CASTLGLANLRSSQYF.

The chain is built from TRBV6-1 and TRBJ1-2, with D tentatively TRBD1 (6 bases). Between the trimmed V and J ends, which lost 7 bases and 13 bases, there was a span of 25 bases. Germline V gene lookup returns CDR1 MNHNS and CDR2 SASEGT. CDR3 length: 14 residues. The CDR3 spells CASTTFLDRRQCTF. In DNA form, the CDR3 reads TGTGCCAGCACTACATTCCTCGACAGGCGCCAGTGCACCTTC.

The rearrangement uses TRBV5-1 and TRBJ2-3; tentatively, D is TRBD2 (5 bases). V lost 0 bases to trimming and J lost 3 bases, with 23 bases between them. Germline-derived CDR1 and CDR2 are SGHRS and YFSETQ. The CDR3 length is 19 residues. In DNA form, the CDR3 reads TGCGCCAGCAGCTTGGAGCCGGGTAGGTCCAGCGGCGGAACAGATACGCAGTATTTT. Encoded protein: CASSLEPGRSSGGTDTQYF.

V gene TRBV19 combines with J gene TRBJ2-2; 9 bases map to TRBD1. The V gene's germline CDR1 is LNHDA and CDR2 SQIVND (reference sequence). Germline trimming cut 6 bases from V and 7 bases from J; bases unmatched to any gene: 6. This CDR3 region has 14 residues. The CDR3 loop is CASSPGTGIGELFF. The DNA for the CDR3 is TGTGCCAGTAGCCCCGGGACAGGGATCGGGGAGCTGTTTTTT.

This clone was observed a handful of times. V usage is TRBV18 and J usage is TRBJ2-1; 9 nucleotides line up with TRBD2. V trimming: 10 bases; J trimming: 5 bases; junction bases outside the gene matches: 6. The CDR3 extends over 13 amino acids. CDR1 is KGHSH and CDR2 is LQKENI in the germline V gene. Here the CDR3 reads CAIRLAENNEQFF. CDR3 in DNA: TGTGCCATCAGACTAGCGGAAAACAATGAGCAGTTCTTC.

The chain employs TRBV19 and TRBJ1-5, with D possibly being TRBD1 (5 bases). Germline CDR1 LNHDA, CDR2 SQIVND (reference sequence). The CDR3 runs to 17 residues. Trimming removed 4 bases at V and 7 bases at J, with 23 bases between. The CDR3 nucleotides read TGTGCCAGTAGTAGGGGACGACTGGGGGGACGAGGACAGCCCCAGCATTTT. It encodes CASSRGRLGGRGQPQHF.

The rearrangement joins TRBV27 to TRBJ1-2; unclear D gene. CDR1 is MNHEY and CDR2 is SMNVEV in the germline V gene (reference sequence). The CDR3 totals 13 residues. Between the trimmed V and J ends, which lost 3 bases and 4 bases, there was a span of 9 bases. In DNA form, the CDR3 reads TGTGCCAGCAGTTTTAAGCTCTCCTATGGCTACACCTTC. Protein product: CASSFKLSYGYTF.

The rearrangement links TRBV4-2 to TRBJ2-6; no clear D. V shed 4 bases and J shed 1 base, with 17 bases lying between them. Germline CDR1 reads LGHNA; CDR2 reads YNFKEQ. The CDR3 has 18 amino acids. The DNA for the CDR3 is TGTGCCAGCAGCCCTGAGGCTCACACCGTTTCTGGGGCCAACGTCCTGACTTTC. Translation gives CASSPEAHTVSGANVLTF.

The CDR3 spells CASIFSVYMNTEAFF. CDR3 nucleotide sequence: TGTGCCAGCATTTTTTCAGTTTACATGAACACTGAAGCTTTCTTT. The chain couples TRBV5-6 to TRBJ1-1; D not resolved. CDR3 size: 15 residues. Germline V CDR1 and CDR2: SGHDT, YYEEEE. V gave up 6 bases and J gave up 0 bases, with 15 bases separating them.

This rearrangement joins TRBV5-1 to TRBJ1-3, with D uncertain. Germline V CDR1 and CDR2: SGHRS, YFSETQ. The germline V and J ends were trimmed by 4 bases and 0 bases, with 14 bases remaining between them. The length of the CDR3 is 16 residues. In DNA form, the CDR3 reads TGCGCCAGCAGCGGCCCGGCCGGCAGCTCTGGAAACACCATATATTTT. Its translation is CASSGPAGSSGNTIYF.

This clone occurred a few times. The rearrangement uses TRBV7-6 and TRBJ2-1; D perhaps matches TRBD1 (7 bases). The germline gives CDR1 SGHVS, CDR2 FNYEAQ. The CDR3 consists of 16 residues. V was clipped by 5 bases and J by 4 bases, with 18 bases between them. The CDR3 is CASSPTRSGGYNEQFF. The CDR3 coding sequence is TGTGCCAGCAGCCCAACCAGGTCAGGGGGGTACAATGAGCAGTTCTTC.

This clone was observed a single time. J is TRBJ1-1 and V is TRBV7-3; D remains unclear. Germline V gene lookup returns CDR1 SGHTA and CDR2 FQGTGA. The CDR3 covers 13 residues. Trimming cost V 3 bases and J 6 bases, with 11 bases left between them. The DNA for the CDR3 is TGTGCCAGCAGCTTTAATGCAGTCGCTGAAGCTTTCTTT. Protein product: CASSFNAVAEAFF.